This entry is about one TCR beta chain. Using immunoSEQ multiplex PCR, the repertoire was profiled, and TCRdb retains in-frame clones only, with some absent. The table lists roughly 100,000 clones, 85% to 90% of them singletons. During active infection, Seattle patients enrolled and were then monitored through disease. This CDR3 region has 13 residues. CDR1 and CDR2 (germline): MNHEY, SMNVEV (reference sequence). Trimming shortened V by 4 bases and J by 4 bases, and 10 bases separated the two germline ends. The data originate from a study of blood T cell repertoires in COVID-19. As for the study in general: Sources were T cells, B-cell-depleted T cells, or PBMCs; the material itself was cDNA or gDNA.

Input material: peripheral blood. The J gene is TRBJ1-2, the V gene TRBV27; the D gene is possibly TRBD1 (6 bases). The source of this sequence is a middle-aged man with COVID-19, enrolled during active disease. The DNA for the CDR3 is TGTGCCAGCAGTTACAGGGTCGGCTATGGCTACACCTTC. Amino acid sequence: CASSYRVGYGYTF.